This T cell receptor (beta chain) was obtained from a study of CD8+ T cells in alopecia areata listed by TCRdb under 2018. In terms of the full investigation: The treated patients took part in an open-label pilot trial in which moderate-to-severe alopecia areata was treated with oral tofacitinib at 5 to 10 mg twice daily. Patients received tofacitinib for 6 to 18 months and were then followed off drug for 6 months to check for delayed response and recurrence. High-throughput TCRbeta sequencing was used to examine T cell clonal expansion in alopecia areata in both the C3H/HeJ mouse model and human patients. On the human side, TCRbeta sequencing was run on scalp tissue and on sorted CD4+ and CD8+ peripheral blood T cells from healthy controls and from alopecia areata patients with either patchy or totalis/universalis disease. Tofacitinib-treated patients had biopsies at baseline and at 4 and 24 weeks of treatment, with a later scalp biopsy in several patients. Scalp clonality was compared across normal scalp (n=4), patchy alopecia areata scalp (n=8), and alopecia totalis/universalis scalp (n=8). RNA came from the PAXgene miRNA kit for fixed scalp, the miRNeasy kit for PBMCs, and the RNeasy kit for mouse skin. TCRbeta CDR3 regions were amplified by immunoSEQ multiplex PCR using 35 Vbeta forward and 13 Jbeta reverse primers.

Library construction relied on the immunoSEQ multiplex PCR assay. RNA was extracted from all samples and reverse transcribed into cDNA, which served as template for TCR sequencing. First-strand cDNA was synthesized using SuperScript III with a 2:1 mix of oligo-dT and random hexamers. A synthetic immune receptor repertoire was used to assess amplification bias, and residual bias was removed computationally. In the original analysis: Raw reads were preprocessed for error removal, and CDR3 was defined according to IMGT conventions as running from the conserved cysteine to phenylalanine. Clonality was computed by normalizing Shannon entropy by log2 of the number of productive unique TCRs and subtracting the result from 1. Whether each scalp clone was CD4 or CD8 was inferred by checking scalp TCRbeta sequences against the CD4 and CD8 repertoires from sorted blood. The table comes from immuneACCESS by way of TCRdb, which keeps in-frame sequences with V and J called. Part of the clones is missing from these tables; in studies checked, under half for an unresolved V gene and the rest for unknown reasons. V and J calls and clone size are as listed in that table; D and trimming were resolved from the DNA. In this sample the table shows 150,000 or so clones, around 86% of which occur a single time. The ten top clones hold roughly 16% of the sample.

In the paper's terms, the time point label means: baseline before oral tofacitinib. Lesional scalp punch biopsies and peripheral blood were obtained from alopecia areata patients. PBMCs were isolated by density centrifugation and stained for CD3, CD4 and CD8, and CD4+ and CD8+ T cells were sorted on a FACSAria. Points on this clone: Its cognate antigen has yet to be identified. Per-base qualities were not stored, and no clone one base away is much larger.

What the authors observed across the whole study: Resident alphabeta T cells in normal human skin are also sequenced, complicating scalp TCR repertoire analysis, unlike mouse skin dominated by gammadelta T cells. Shared TCR sequences between patients were less evident than in mice, which may be partly attributable to HLA diversity in the patient population. Compared with normal scalp, lesional scalp, particularly in alopecia totalis/universalis, had higher clonality and more expanded CD8+ clones, which suggests antigenic drive.

Trimming takes 5 bases from V and 0 bases from J, and the germline ends sit 12 bases apart. The CDR1 and CDR2 encoded by the germline V gene are SGHRS and YFSETQ. The CDR3 runs 15 amino acids, cysteine and phenylalanine included. The CDR3 DNA has 45 bases and is translated from base 1. The sequencing here drew on CD8+ T cells sorted from blood, taken at week 0. The receptor chain draws on TRBV5-1 and TRBJ2-1, with an unclear D gene assignment. This clonotype originated in a human donor with alopecia areata. CDR3 reads: CASRTNPSSYNEQFF. The base sequence is TGCGCCAGCAGAACAAACCCGAGCTCCTACAATGAGCAGTTCTTC. The reference TRBV5-1 and TRBJ2-1 proteins fill in what lies around the CDR3, so the full variable domain reads KAGVTQTPRYLIKTRGQQVTLSCSPISGHRSVSWYQQTPGQGLQFLFEYFSETQRNKGNFPGRFSGRQFSNSRSEMNVSTLELGDSALYLCASRTNPSSYNEQFFGPGTRLTVL.